This TCR beta chain was recorded in a study of blood T cell repertoires in COVID-19. J was trimmed by 4 bases and V by 0 bases; bases with no gene match: 11. Per the germline V gene, CDR1 is GTSNPN and CDR2 is SVGIG (reference sequence). The CDR3 is made up of 16 amino acids. The table came from immunoSEQ multiplex PCR; TCRdb's copy has only in-frame clones and leaves some out. Among approximately 280,000 clones listed, around 87% were seen once. The rearrangement uses TRBV30 and TRBJ1-1; 7 bases agree with TRBD1. The TCR was taken from a woman aged 18 to 35 with acute COVID-19. The source material was PBMCs or T cells enriched from blood (not recorded which). This chain's CDR3 is CAWSVGGPGRGTEAFF. The CDR3 coding sequence is TGTGCCTGGAGTGTAGGGGGCCCGGGGCGCGGCACTGAAGCTTTCTTT. Together with reference TRBV30 and TRBJ1-1, the CDR3 gives the full variable domain: SQTIHQWPATLVQPVGSPLSLECTVEGTSNPNLYWYRQAAGRGLQLLFYSVGIGQISSEVPQNLSASRPQDRQFILSSKKLLLSDSGFYLCAWSVGGPGRGTEAFFGQGTRLTVV.